This T cell receptor beta chain was recovered during a study of blood T cell repertoires in COVID-19. As for the study in general: Acute and convalescent COVID-19 samples came from the United States, Italy and Spain. T cells, B-cell-depleted T cells, or PBMCs provided the cDNA or gDNA that served as material.

A Seattle source enrolled patients during active infection and followed them longitudinally. Authors' processing steps: Researchers report that nucleated cell counts were estimated from reference gene primer amplification. The protocol was immunoSEQ multiplex PCR, while the TCRdb copy is restricted to in-frame clones and leaves out a portion. V, J and clone size are those of that table, while D and trimming were read from the DNA. This sample has 200,000 or so clones, with roughly 88% found just once. The CDR3 loop spans 18 amino acids. Germline V gives CDR1 MNHEY, CDR2 SVGEGT. Trimming stripped 4 bases from V and 0 bases from J, with 19 bases between.

The origin of this receptor is a man aged 50 to 60 with COVID-19, enrolled during active disease. Sequenced sample: peripheral blood. This chain uses TRBV6-2 or TRBV6-3 with TRBJ2-4, with D possibly TRBD1 on 6 matching bases. CDR3 sequence reads: CASSSKQGFSKAKNIQYF. CDR3 nucleotide sequence: TGTGCCAGCAGTTCGAAACAGGGTTTTTCTAAAGCCAAAAACATTCAGTACTTC.